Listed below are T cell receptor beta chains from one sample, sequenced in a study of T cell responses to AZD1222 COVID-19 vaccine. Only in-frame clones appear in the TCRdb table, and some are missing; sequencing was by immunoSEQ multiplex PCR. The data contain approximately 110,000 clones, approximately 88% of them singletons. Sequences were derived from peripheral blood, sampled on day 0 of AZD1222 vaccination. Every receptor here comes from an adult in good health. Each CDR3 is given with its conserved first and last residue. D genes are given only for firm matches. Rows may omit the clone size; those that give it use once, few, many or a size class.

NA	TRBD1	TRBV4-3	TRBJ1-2	CASSQESSTGVFF	TGCGCCAGCAGCCAAGAATCCTCGACAGGGGTTTTCTTC
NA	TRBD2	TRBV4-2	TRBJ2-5	CASSHERGGQETQYF	TGTGCCAGCAGCCACGAGCGGGGGGGCCAAGAGACCCAGTACTTC
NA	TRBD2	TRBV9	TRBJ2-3	CASSISGASTDTQYF	TGTGCCAGCAGCATTAGCGGGGCAAGCACAGATACGCAGTATTTT
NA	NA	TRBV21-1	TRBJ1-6	CASPRSDRGANSPLHF	TGTGCCAGCCCCCGGTCAGACAGGGGGGCTAATTCACCCCTCCACTTT
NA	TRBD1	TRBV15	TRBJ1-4	CATSRDLDRGEKLFF	TGTGCCACCAGCAGAGATCTGGACAGGGGTGAAAAACTGTTTTTT
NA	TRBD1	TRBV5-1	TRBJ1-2	CASSFDRDYTF	TGCGCCAGCAGCTTCGACAGGGACTACACCTTC
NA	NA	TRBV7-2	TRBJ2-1	CASSLGTINEQFF	TGTGCCAGCAGCTTAGGGACTATCAATGAGCAGTTCTTC
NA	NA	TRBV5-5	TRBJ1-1	CASSPTDSMNTEAFF	TGTGCCAGCAGCCCGACGGACAGCATGAACACTGAAGCTTTCTTT
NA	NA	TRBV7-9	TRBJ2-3	CASSLAGGSDTQYF	TGTGCCAGCAGCTTAGCGGGGGGATCAGATACGCAGTATTTT
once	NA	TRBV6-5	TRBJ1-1	CASNSRVEETEAFF	TGTGCCAGCAACTCCCGGGTAGAAGAGACTGAAGCTTTCTTT
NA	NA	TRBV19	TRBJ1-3	CASSIRSTIYF	TGTGCCAGTAGTATCAGGAGCACCATATATTTT
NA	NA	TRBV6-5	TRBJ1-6	CASSFTTVNNSPLHF	TGTGCCAGCAGTTTTACGACAGTAAATAATTCACCCCTCCACTTT
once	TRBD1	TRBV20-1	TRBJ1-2	CSATGGNGYTF	TGCAGTGCTACAGGGGGCAATGGCTACACCTTC
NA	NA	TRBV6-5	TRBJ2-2	CASSSWTGLFTGELFF	TGTGCCAGCAGTTCGTGGACGGGCCTTTTTACCGGGGAGCTGTTTTTT
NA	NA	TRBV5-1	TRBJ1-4	CASSPSDLGGNEKLFF	TGCGCCAGCAGCCCGTCGGATCTTGGCGGTAATGAAAAACTGTTTTTT
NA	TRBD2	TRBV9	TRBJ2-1	CASSASGSSYNEQFF	TGTGCCAGCAGCGCCAGCGGGAGCTCCTACAATGAGCAGTTCTTC
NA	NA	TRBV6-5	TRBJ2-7	CASGEQGGPSVQYF	TGTGCCAGCGGCGAACAGGGCGGGCCTTCCGTGCAGTACTTC